One and the same sample provided the 24 T cell receptor beta chains below, sequenced in a study of prognosis after radiotherapy for stage I lung cancer. Multiplex PCR, run in two rounds, amplified TCR beta CDR3 from genomic DNA. Specific primers for each TRBV and TRBJ gene were what first-round PCR used. One entry per CDR3 protein, called by TCRdb with MiXCR from the multiplex PCR reads. Here the sample spans about 24,000 distinct CDR3 sequences, 36% being singletons. The source material was PBMCs, sampled before or after stereotactic body radiation therapy (not recorded which). These receptors all stem from a donor at least 50 years old with non-small cell lung cancer.

Many counts were recorded for this clonotype. V and J are TRBV7-6 and TRBJ1-5, with TRBD1 matching over 8 bases. The V gene's germline CDR1 is SGHVS and CDR2 FNYEAQ. J lost 4 bases, V lost 4 bases, and 12 bases had no gene match. CDR3 length: 17 residues. Here the CDR3 DNA reads TGTGCCAGCAGCTCTTCTGACCACCGGGACAGGAATCAGCCCCAGCATTTT. Amino acids: CASSSSDHRDRNQPQHF.

This clonotype was detected many times. The J gene is TRBJ1-6, the V gene TRBV7-9; D may be TRBD1 (5 bases). This CDR3 has 14 amino acids. Germline V gene lookup returns CDR1 SEHNR and CDR2 FQNEAQ (reference sequence). Trimming stripped 3 bases from V and 6 bases from J, with 9 bases between. The CDR3 DNA follows: TGTGCCAGCAGCTTGGGGAGGGGTAATTCACCCCTCCACTTT. It codes for CASSLGRGNSPLHF.

V usage is TRBV7-6 and J usage is TRBJ1-2, with D unresolved. This CDR3 has 14 residues. The V gene lost 1 base and the J gene lost 0 bases, with 6 bases spanning the gap. CDR1 is SGHVS and CDR2 is FNYEAQ in the germline V gene. The CDR3 sequence is CASSLGSSNYGYTF. CDR3 coding DNA: TGTGCCAGCAGCTTAGGTTCCTCTAACTATGGCTACACCTTC. Combining the CDR3 with reference TRBV7-6 and TRBJ1-2 gives the whole variable domain GAGVSQSPRYKVTKRGQDVALRCDPISGHVSLYWYRQALGQGPEFLTYFNYEAQQDKSGLPNDRFSAERPEGSISTLTIQRTEQRDSAMYRCASSLGSSNYGYTFGSGTRLTVV.

This clonotype was counted at least ten times. This chain connects TRBV14 to TRBJ2-5; D remains unclear. This CDR3 is built from 16 residues. Looked up from germline, CDR1 is SGHDN and CDR2 is FVKESK. Deletions cut 0 bases from V and 5 bases from J, with 16 bases between. CDR3 loop: CASSQEHSDGRETQYF. CDR3 nucleotides: TGTGCCAGCAGCCAAGAGCACAGCGACGGGCGGGAGACCCAGTACTTC.

With respect to this clonotype: The junction and the germline gene differ at one end; a read error may be behind it. The chain recombines TRBV20-1 with TRBJ1-1, with D possibly TRBD1 on 5 matching bases. The CDR3 spans 14 residues. CDR1 is DFQATT, CDR2 SNEGSKA, per germline (reference sequence). The CDR3 region is CSARRGVGHTEPFF. The CDR3 bases are TGCAGTGCTAGGAGGGGTGTTGGGCACACTGAACCTTTCTTT.

In this sample, this clonotype turned up many times. This rearrangement joins TRBV11-1 to TRBJ2-2, with TRBD2 as a possible D gene (6 bases). The CDR3 runs to 15 residues. Trimming left V 6 bases short and J 1 base short, with 12 bases between. CDR1 is SGHAT, CDR2 FQDESV, per germline (reference sequence). The CDR3 DNA sequence: TGTGCCAGCAGAAGTAGCGGAGTGAACACCGGGGAGCTGTTTTTT. Amino acids: CASRSSGVNTGELFF.

The rearrangement uses TRBV7-2 and TRBJ1-2, with D possibly TRBD1 on 5 matching bases. Trimming took off 5 bases at V and 3 bases at J, with 10 bases between the two ends. The CDR3 loop spans 13 amino acids. Germline lookup yields CDR1 SGHTA and CDR2 FQGNSA. This CDR3 reads CASSVTVDYGYTF. The CDR3 coding sequence is TGTGCCAGCAGCGTGACAGTGGACTATGGCTACACCTTC.

The chain is built from TRBV5-1 and TRBJ2-1; 7 bases agree with TRBD2. Germline trimming cut 0 bases from V and 6 bases from J; bases unmatched to any gene: 6. The CDR3 runs 15 residues. CDR1 SGHRS and CDR2 YFSETQ come from the germline V gene. As DNA, the CDR3 is TGCGCCAGCAGCTTGGTGAGTCTAGCGGCCAATGAGCAGTTCTTC. It encodes CASSLVSLAANEQFF.

This clonotype was recorded a few times. This chain uses TRBV5-5 with TRBJ2-2; D is unclear. V lost 4 bases and J lost 4, with 14 bases in between. Germline CDR1 and CDR2: SGHKS and YYEKEE (reference sequence). The CDR3 covers 15 residues. The CDR3 is CASSVWRMSTGELFF. Here the CDR3 DNA reads TGTGCCAGCAGCGTCTGGCGGATGAGCACCGGGGAGCTGTTTTTT.

The chain carries TRBV12-3 or TRBV12-4 and TRBJ2-1; 15 bases match TRBD2. The CDR3 covers 15 residues. Germline trimming cut 6 bases from V and 8 bases from J; bases unmatched to any gene: 5. The CDR3, as DNA: TGTGCCAGCAGGCTGGGGACTAGCGGGGGGCATGAGCAGTTCTTC. Residues: CASRLGTSGGHEQFF.

The chain carries TRBV19 and TRBJ1-2; a possible D gene is TRBD1 (6 bases). Per the germline V gene, CDR1 is LNHDA and CDR2 is SQIVND (reference sequence). The CDR3 totals 16 residues. With 7 bases removed from V and 5 bases from J, the gap between germline ends came to 23 bases. CDR3 loop: CASTQVSGTCIYGYTF. The CDR3 region has the DNA TGTGCCAGTACCCAGGTTTCCGGGACATGTATTTATGGCTACACCTTC. The full variable domain, in which reference TRBV19 and TRBJ1-2 provide the parts outside the CDR3, is DGGITQSPKYLFRKEGQNVTLSCEQNLNHDAMYWYRQDPGQGLRLIYYSQIVNDFQKGDIAEGYSVSREKKESFPLTVTSAQKNPTAFYLCASTQVSGTCIYGYTFGSGTRLTVV.

Worth noting for this clonotype: A read error likely explains this, since a far larger clone differs by one base. The rearrangement uses TRBV6-6 and TRBJ1-5; the D is unclear. V gave up 0 bases and J gave up 4 bases, with 10 bases separating them. Germline CDR1 and CDR2: MNHNY and SVGAGI (reference sequence). CDR3 length: 15 amino acids. In nucleotides, the CDR3 is TGTGCCAGCAGTTACTCCAGTTATAGAAATCAGCCCCAGCATTTT. Protein: CASSYSSYRNQPQHF.

This clonotype came up many times. The rearrangement uses TRBV12-3 or TRBV12-4 and TRBJ2-2, with D perhaps matching TRBD2 (6 bases). The CDR3 has 14 amino acids. Trimming stripped 6 bases from V and 4 bases from J, with 12 bases between. The CDR3 nucleotides are TGTGCCAGCAGCCCTCTAGCGATCACCGGGGAGCTGTTTTTT. This codes for CASSPLAITGELFF.

The V call is TRBV6-1, the J call TRBJ2-7; D possibly corresponds to TRBD1 (5 bases). The germline V and J ends were trimmed by 5 bases and 3 bases, with 11 bases remaining between them. Germline CDR1 MNHNS, CDR2 SASEGT. The CDR3 is 13 amino acids. This CDR3 reads CASSRSGIYEQYF. In nucleotides, the CDR3 is TGTGCCAGCAGTAGATCAGGGATCTACGAGCAGTACTTC.

This clonotype was seen at least ten times. The chain employs TRBV5-1 and TRBJ2-2; no definite D call. This CDR3 is built from 13 residues. From germline, CDR1 is SGHRS and CDR2 YFSETQ. Trimming left V 3 bases short and J 4 bases short, with 7 bases between. This CDR3 is CASSSSGTGELFF. In DNA form, the CDR3 reads TGCGCCAGCAGCTCCTCGGGCACCGGGGAGCTGTTTTTT.

This clonotype was observed at least ten times. The rearrangement uses TRBV7-2 and TRBJ2-2; 7 nucleotides match TRBD2. CDR1 and CDR2 (germline): SGHTA, FQGNSA. J was trimmed by 5 bases and V by 6 bases; bases with no gene match: 3. This CDR3 comprises 13 residues. DNA of the CDR3: TGTGCCAGCAGGCGTAGCGGGACCGGGGAGCTGTTTTTT. It is translated as CASRRSGTGELFF.

This clonotype was counted many times. The rearrangement links TRBV7-9 to TRBJ1-3; D uncertain. This CDR3 has 12 residues. Germline-derived CDR1 and CDR2 are SEHNR and FQNEAQ (reference sequence). The V gene lost 4 bases and the J gene lost 6 bases, with 7 bases spanning the gap. The CDR3: CASSSLENTIYF. In DNA form, the CDR3 reads TGTGCCAGCAGCTCCCTCGAAAACACCATATATTTT. Full variable domain (outside the CDR3, taken from reference TRBV7-9 and TRBJ1-3): DTGVSQNPRHKITKRGQNVTFRCDPISEHNRLYWYRQTLGQGPEFLTYFQNEAQLEKSRLLSDRFSAERPKGSFSTLEIQRTEQGDSAMYLCASSSLENTIYFGEGSWLTVV.

This clonotype was counted ten times or more. This sequence joins TRBV7-2 and TRBJ2-3; no clear D gene. Germline CDR1 and CDR2: SGHTA and FQGNSA. V lost 5 bases to trimming and J lost 1 base, with 10 bases between them. This CDR3 spans 14 amino acids. The CDR3 DNA reads TGTGCCAGCAGCCCAGACTCCGGCACAGATACGCAGTATTTT. It specifies CASSPDSGTDTQYF.

This clonotype came up many times. The chain employs TRBV27 and TRBJ2-7, with a tentative D call TRBD1 (5 bases). CDR3 length equals 14 residues. The V and J ends lost 3 bases and 4 bases respectively, with 13 bases between them. From germline, CDR1 is MNHEY and CDR2 SMNVEV (reference sequence). DNA for the CDR3: TGTGCCAGCAGTTTGGACACCTTTGGGTACGAGCAGTACTTC. Protein product: CASSLDTFGYEQYF.

This clonotype was detected only a few times. The CDR3 bases are TGTGCCAGCAGGGGGGGTGCTCTAGCGGCCTCCTACAATGAGCAGTTCTTC. Translated: CASRGGALAASYNEQFF. The chain has TRBV5-6 and TRBJ2-1, with 7 bases aligning to TRBD2. V lost 5 bases to trimming and J lost 0 bases; unmatched junction nucleotides: 11. The CDR3 contains 17 residues. Germline CDR1 reads SGHDT; CDR2 reads YYEEEE.

As regards this clonotype: This likely traces to a read error, being one base from a far larger clone. The chain uses TRBV6-5 and TRBJ1-1, with D perhaps TRBD1 (5 bases). CDR3 length: 13 residues. Trimming pared 4 bases from V and 1 base from J, leaving 7 bases between. The V gene's germline CDR1 is MNHEY and CDR2 SVGAGI. The CDR3: CASSFDRNTEAFF. The CDR3 DNA follows: TGTGCCAGCAGTTTCGACAGGAACACTGAAGCTTTCTTT.

Comment on this clonotype: A clone one base away is much larger, so this may be a read error. This chain links TRBV10-3 with TRBJ2-7; D is perhaps TRBD2 (5 bases). The ends were cut back, 7 bases at V and 3 bases at J, with 13 bases in the middle. Germline lookup yields CDR1 ENHRY and CDR2 SYGVKD. The CDR3 consists of 13 residues. The CDR3 sequence is CAIKEAGYYEQYF. The CDR3 DNA sequence: TGTGCCATCAAGGAGGCGGGCTACTACGAGCAGTACTTC.

This clonotype was seen a handful of times. A much larger clone lies a single base off, so this may be a read error. The V and J genes are TRBV6-2 or TRBV6-3 and TRBJ2-7; TRBD1 matches at 8 bases. The J segment lost 1 base and the V segment lost 5 bases, leaving 7 bases of the junction unmatched. This CDR3 region has 15 residues. Germline V lookup: CDR1 MNHEY, CDR2 SVGEGT. The DNA for the CDR3 is TGTGCCAGCAGTGGGCCTAGGACAGGGTCCTACGAGCAGTACTTC. Encoded protein: CASSGPRTGSYEQYF.

Points on this clonotype: A much more abundant neighbour one base away suggests this may be a read error. The V gene is TRBV4-3, the J gene TRBJ2-3, with a weak D call TRBD2 (7 bases). Per germline, CDR1 LGHNA and CDR2 YSLEER. This CDR3 has 17 amino acids. The DNA of the CDR3 is TGCGCCAGCAGCCAATTACTAGTGGGAGGGGGGGGAGATGCGCAGTATTTT. This gives the protein CASSQLLVGGGGDAQYF.